The clone carrying this T cell receptor beta chain was seen ten or more times. The data originate from a study of T cells after yellow fever vaccination. CDR3 size: 20 residues. Each CDR3 protein gets one entry after TCRdb re-called the 5' RACE reads with MiXCR. The sample yields 250,000 to 300,000 distinct CDR3 sequences, around 10% seen once. Sequenced material: CD4+ T cells sorted from PBMCs, taken 5 days after the yellow fever booster vaccination. This clonotype was obtained from a man aged 18 to 35 who received the YFV17D yellow fever vaccine. This chain connects TRBV21-1 to TRBJ2-7; the D call of TRBD1 is as the table states it, not checked on the DNA. TRBV21-1 is marked as a pseudogene. The CDR3 DNA sequence: TGTGCCAGCACCCTTAAAGGTCTGCGAGATCGGGACAGGGCTCTCTACGAGCAGTACGTC. As protein: CASTLKGLRDRDRALYEQYV.